A single sample is the source of the 18 T cell receptor beta chains below, sequenced in a study of cytomegalovirus exposure and HLA in healthy donors. Both 60 Vbeta primers and 13 Jbeta primers went into the PCR. The table came from immunoSEQ multiplex PCR; TCRdb's copy has only in-frame clones and leaves some out. The sample lists about 150,000 clones, over 70% occurring once. Sequencing was performed on PBMCs. Every receptor here comes from a man aged 30 to 39 in good health and CMV-seropositive.

The chain is built from TRBV28 and TRBJ1-5; D may be TRBD1 (6 bases). The length of the CDR3 is 15 residues. Trimming pared 6 bases from V and 7 bases from J, leaving 19 bases between. Germline loops: CDR1 MDHEN, CDR2 SYDVKM. CDR3 DNA: TGTGCCAGCAGGCCGACCCAGGGGAATAGGCAGCCCCAGCATTTT. Translated: CASRPTQGNRQPQHF.

This chain uses TRBV6-5 with TRBJ2-7, with TRBD2 matching 8 bases. The germline CDR1 and CDR2 sequences are MNHEY and SVGAGI. Trimming cost V 5 bases and J 5 bases; bases outside gene matches: 11. The CDR3 spans 15 residues. The CDR3 region has the DNA TGTGCCAGCAGTCCACCGGGACTAGGGTCTAACGAGCAGTACTTC. Protein: CASSPPGLGSNEQYF.

The chain carries TRBV11-1 and TRBJ2-5, with 10 bases aligning to TRBD1. The CDR3 is made up of 15 amino acids. Germline values: CDR1 SGHAT, CDR2 FQDESV (reference sequence). Trimming at V came to 5 bases and at J to 5 bases, leaving 8 bases not matched to a gene. The CDR3 coding sequence is TGTGCCAGCAGCGCTGGGACAGGGGACGTGGAGACCCAGTACTTC. It translates to CASSAGTGDVETQYF.

The chain joins TRBV6-5 to TRBJ2-3, with 7 positions matching TRBD2. This CDR3 is 15 amino acids long. Germline trimming cut 8 bases from V and 0 bases from J; bases unmatched to any gene: 8. Looked up from germline, CDR1 is MNHEY and CDR2 is SVGAGI. CDR3 region: CASGLGRVSTDTQYF. DNA for the CDR3: TGTGCCAGCGGTCTAGGGAGGGTTAGCACAGATACGCAGTATTTT.

V is TRBV7-9 and J is TRBJ1-1, with 7 bases matching TRBD1. This CDR3 is 15 amino acids long. Germline V gene data show CDR1 as SEHNR and CDR2 as FQNEAQ (reference sequence). Trimming at V came to 4 bases and at J to 5 bases, leaving 10 bases not matched to a gene. The CDR3, as DNA: TGTGCCAGCAGCTCCTTGGAGGGGGCAGGGACTGAAGCTTTCTTT. Its protein is CASSSLEGAGTEAFF.

The chain joins TRBV25-1 to TRBJ2-3; D not resolved. Trimming removed 2 bases from V and 7 bases from J, with 7 bases in between. The germline V gene has CDR1 MGHDK and CDR2 SYGVNS. CDR3 length equals 12 residues. The chain's CDR3 is CASSEGVNTQYF. CDR3 sequence (DNA): TGTGCCAGCAGTGAAGGAGTAAATACGCAGTATTTT.

The V gene is TRBV7-2, the J gene TRBJ2-3; 10 nucleotides align to TRBD2. From germline, CDR1 is SGHTA and CDR2 FQGNSA. This CDR3 region has 12 residues. The ends lost 8 bases at V and 8 bases at J; junction bases unmatched: 4. CDR3 protein: CASYPSGGTQYF. The CDR3 DNA follows: TGTGCCAGCTACCCTAGCGGGGGTACGCAGTATTTT. Filled out from reference TRBV7-2 and TRBJ2-3, the complete variable domain reads GAGVSQSPSNKVTEKGKDVELRCDPISGHTALYWYRQSLGQGLEFLIYFQGNSAPDKSGLPSDRFSAERTGGSVSTLTIQRTQQEDSAVYLCASYPSGGTQYFGPGTRLTVL.

This sequence joins TRBV13 and TRBJ2-5; D possibly corresponds to TRBD1 (7 bases). The end of the DNA is better explained by TRBJ2-7, so the J call may be wrong. Germline assignment: CDR1 PRHDT and CDR2 FYEKMQ (reference sequence). The CDR3 runs to 20 residues. CDR3 DNA: TGTGCCAGCAGCCGTAACGAAGGGGGCGAAAAGGGGGGAGGTCTCTACGAGCAGTACTTC. It encodes CASSRNEGGEKGGGLYEQYF.

The chain links TRBV7-8 to TRBJ2-3; 7 bases line up with TRBD1. V was clipped by 3 bases and J by 6 bases; unmatched bases: 6. CDR3 size: 14 residues. CDR1 and CDR2 (germline): SGHVS, FQNEAQ. The CDR3 spells CASSFTRGLDTQYF. The CDR3 nucleotides read TGTGCCAGCAGCTTCACCAGGGGGTTGGATACGCAGTATTTT.

The chain has TRBV28 and TRBJ1-5; TRBD1 matches at 8 bases. V dropped 4 bases and J dropped 5; count of bases not matched to a gene: 13. CDR1 MDHEN and CDR2 SYDVKM come from the germline V gene. The CDR3 extends over 17 amino acids. The CDR3 nucleotides are TGTGCCAGCAGTTGGGGAGCCTTGGACAGGGCGTATCAGCCCCAGCATTTT. As protein: CASSWGALDRAYQPQHF.

The J gene is TRBJ2-5, the V gene TRBV5-1; no clear D. Germline-derived CDR1 and CDR2 are SGHRS and YFSETQ. V dropped 4 bases and J dropped 0 bases, with 7 bases sitting between them. The CDR3 has 13 residues. The CDR3 DNA sequence: TGCGCCAGCAGCCTACAGTACCAAGAGACCCAGTACTTC. Protein sequence: CASSLQYQETQYF.

The V gene is TRBV28, the J gene TRBJ2-7, with D maybe TRBD1 (6 bases). CDR3 length equals 13 residues. Trimming shortened V by 8 bases and J by 3 bases, and 14 bases separated the two germline ends. The germline gives CDR1 MDHEN, CDR2 SYDVKM. CDR3 residues: CASRDGQNYEQYF. DNA for the CDR3: TGTGCCAGCCGCGACGGACAGAACTACGAGCAGTACTTC. The full variable domain, rest sourced from reference TRBV28 and TRBJ2-7, is DVKVTQSSRYLVKRTGEKVFLECVQDMDHENMFWYRQDPGLGLRLIYFSYDVKMKEKGDIPEGYSVSREKKERFSLILESASTNQTSMYLCASRDGQNYEQYFGPGTRLTVT.

This clone was recorded only once. J is TRBJ1-5 and V is TRBV6-1; a weak D match, TRBD1 (6 bases). The CDR3 spans 18 residues. Germline assignment: CDR1 MNHNS and CDR2 SASEGT. The V and J ends lost 0 bases and 0 bases respectively, with 15 bases between them. The CDR3: CASSEARGGQRSNQPQHF. The CDR3 DNA reads TGTGCCAGCAGTGAAGCTCGGGGTGGACAGCGTAGCAATCAGCCCCAGCATTTT.

The chain recombines TRBV7-9 with TRBJ2-3; D is unresolved. Germline assignment: CDR1 SEHNR and CDR2 FQNEAQ (reference sequence). The CDR3 is made up of 13 amino acids. V lost 7 bases, J lost 6 bases, and 14 bases lay in between. The CDR3 loop is CASNYFADDTQYF. CDR3 bases: TGTGCCAGCAACTACTTCGCGGATGATACGCAGTATTTT.

V and J are TRBV27 and TRBJ2-2; TRBD2 aligns across 12 bases. The CDR3 is made up of 16 amino acids. Trimming removed 0 bases from V and 5 bases from J; junction bases left unmatched: 1. Germline-derived CDR1 and CDR2 are MNHEY and SMNVEV (reference sequence). CDR3 sequence: CASSLSTSGRTGELFF. The CDR3, as DNA: TGTGCCAGCAGTTTATCGACTAGCGGGAGAACCGGGGAGCTGTTTTTT.

As to this clone: A junction end diverges from the germline sequence, so it may reflect a read error. The V and J genes are TRBV7-9 and TRBJ1-1; D uncertain. The CDR3 has 15 amino acids. Germline-derived CDR1 and CDR2 are SEHNR and FQNEAQ (reference sequence). CDR3 amino acids: CSSSYDLSGGTEAFF. CDR3 DNA: TGTTCCAGCAGTTATGACCTCTCCGGAGGCACTGAAGCTTTCTTT.

The V call is TRBV7-9, the J call TRBJ1-1; D is unclear. Germline-derived CDR1 and CDR2 are SEHNR and FQNEAQ (reference sequence). V shed 6 bases and J shed 3 bases, with 8 bases lying between them. This CDR3 is built from 12 residues. The CDR3 here is CASSFGDTEAFF. The CDR3 DNA sequence: TGTGCCAGCAGTTTCGGGGACACTGAAGCTTTCTTT.

The V gene is TRBV4-3, the J gene TRBJ2-4; D is perhaps TRBD2 (7 bases). The V gene's germline CDR1 is LGHNA and CDR2 YSLEER. Trimming took off 1 base at V and 12 bases at J, with 13 bases between the two ends. The CDR3 spans 13 residues. The CDR3 loop is CASSQAREGDQYF. The CDR3 region has the DNA TGCGCCAGCAGCCAAGCTAGGGAGGGGGATCAGTACTTC.